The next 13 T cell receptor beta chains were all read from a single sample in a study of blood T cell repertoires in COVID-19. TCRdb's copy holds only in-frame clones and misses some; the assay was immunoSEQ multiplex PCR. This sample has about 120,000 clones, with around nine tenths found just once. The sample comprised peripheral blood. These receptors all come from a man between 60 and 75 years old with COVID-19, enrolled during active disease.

The CDR3 is CASSPVSGGGNTIYF. As DNA, the CDR3 is TGTGCCAGCAGTCCGGTGTCAGGGGGTGGAAACACCATATATTTT. The chain couples TRBV27 to TRBJ1-3, with 7 positions matching TRBD1. The V gene's germline CDR1 is MNHEY and CDR2 SMNVEV (reference sequence). CDR3 length equals 15 residues. The V and J ends lost 5 bases and 3 bases, in that order; junction bases with no gene match: 7.

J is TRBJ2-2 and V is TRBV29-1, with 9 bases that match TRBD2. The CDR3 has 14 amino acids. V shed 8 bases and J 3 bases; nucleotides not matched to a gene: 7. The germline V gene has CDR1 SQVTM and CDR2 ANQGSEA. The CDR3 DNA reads TGCAGCACCCCAGCGGGAGGAGACACCGGGGAGCTGTTTTTT. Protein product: CSTPAGGDTGELFF.

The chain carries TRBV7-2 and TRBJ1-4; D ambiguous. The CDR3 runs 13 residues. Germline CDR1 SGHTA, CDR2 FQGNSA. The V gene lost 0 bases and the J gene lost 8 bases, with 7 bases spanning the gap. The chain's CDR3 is CASSLAGNEKLFF. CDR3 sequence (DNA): TGTGCCAGCAGCTTAGCCGGGAACGAAAAACTGTTTTTT. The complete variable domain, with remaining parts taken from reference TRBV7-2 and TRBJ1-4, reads GAGVSQSPSNKVTEKGKDVELRCDPISGHTALYWYRQSLGQGLEFLIYFQGNSAPDKSGLPSDRFSAERTGGSVSTLTIQRTQQEDSAVYLCASSLAGNEKLFFGSGTQLSVL.

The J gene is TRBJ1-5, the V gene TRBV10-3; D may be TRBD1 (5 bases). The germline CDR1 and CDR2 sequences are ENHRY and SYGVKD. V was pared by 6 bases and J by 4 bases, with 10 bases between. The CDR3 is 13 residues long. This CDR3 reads CAIRGTDNQPQHF. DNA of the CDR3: TGTGCCATCAGGGGGACTGATAATCAGCCCCAGCATTTT.

The CDR3 spells CASSVGLAGGGYEQYF. The CDR3 nucleotides are TGTGCCAGCAGCGTCGGACTAGCGGGAGGTGGTTACGAGCAGTACTTC. This chain uses TRBV5-4 with TRBJ2-7; TRBD2 agrees at 14 bases. This CDR3 is built from 16 residues. The V gene's germline CDR1 is SGHNT and CDR2 YYREEE (reference sequence). Losses at the gene ends were 4 bases for V and 4 bases for J; bases not matched to a gene: 7.

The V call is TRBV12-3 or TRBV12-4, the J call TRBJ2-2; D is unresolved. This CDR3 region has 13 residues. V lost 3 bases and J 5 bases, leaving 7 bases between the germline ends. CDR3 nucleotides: TGTGCCAGCAGTTTGGGCAGGACCGGGGAGCTGTTTTTT. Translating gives CASSLGRTGELFF.

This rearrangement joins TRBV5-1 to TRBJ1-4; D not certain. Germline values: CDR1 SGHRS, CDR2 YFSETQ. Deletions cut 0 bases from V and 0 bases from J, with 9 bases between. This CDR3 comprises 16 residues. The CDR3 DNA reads TGCGCCAGCAGCTTGGAAGGCAGCGCAACTAATGAAAAACTGTTTTTT. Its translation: CASSLEGSATNEKLFF.

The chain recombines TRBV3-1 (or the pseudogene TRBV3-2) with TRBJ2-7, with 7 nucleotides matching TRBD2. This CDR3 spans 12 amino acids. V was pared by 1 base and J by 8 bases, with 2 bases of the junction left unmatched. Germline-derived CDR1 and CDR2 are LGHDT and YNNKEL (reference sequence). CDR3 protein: CASSQGEGKQYF. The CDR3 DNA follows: TGTGCCAGCAGCCAAGGGGAGGGCAAGCAGTACTTC.

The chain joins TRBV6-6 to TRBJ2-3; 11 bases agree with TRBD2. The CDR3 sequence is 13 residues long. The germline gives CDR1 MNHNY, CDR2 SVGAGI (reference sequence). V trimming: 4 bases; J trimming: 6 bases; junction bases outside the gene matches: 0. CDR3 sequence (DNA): TGTGCCAGCAGTTTAGCGGGAGGGGATACGCAGTATTTT. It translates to CASSLAGGDTQYF.

DNA for the CDR3: TGCGCCAGCAGCATAAGACAGGGAGTTGCCACTGAAGCTTTCTTT. Encoded protein: CASSIRQGVATEAFF. The rearrangement joins TRBV5-1 to TRBJ1-1, with 7 positions matching TRBD1. Germline CDR1 is SGHRS and CDR2 is YFSETQ. J was trimmed by 4 bases and V by 4 bases; bases with no gene match: 10. The CDR3 consists of 15 residues.

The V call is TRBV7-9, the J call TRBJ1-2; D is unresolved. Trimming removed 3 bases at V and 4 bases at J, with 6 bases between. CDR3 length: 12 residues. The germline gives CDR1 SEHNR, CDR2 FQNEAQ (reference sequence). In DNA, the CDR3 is TGTGCCAGCAGCTTCGACTTCTATGGCTACACCTTC. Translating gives CASSFDFYGYTF.

The CDR3 nucleotides read TGTGCCAGCAGGGCGGACTCTAGAGAGACCCAGTACTTC. Residues: CASRADSRETQYF. The chain has TRBV2 and TRBJ2-5; maybe TRBD2 (5 bases). V was cut by 6 bases and J by 4 bases, with 12 bases left in between. Germline V lookup: CDR1 SNHLY, CDR2 FYNNEI. The CDR3 length is 13 residues.

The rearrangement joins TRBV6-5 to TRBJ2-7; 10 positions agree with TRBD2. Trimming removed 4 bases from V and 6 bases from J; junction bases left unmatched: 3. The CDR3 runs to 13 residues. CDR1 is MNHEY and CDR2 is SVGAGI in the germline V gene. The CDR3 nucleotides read TGTGCCAGCAGTTTAGCGGGAGGCCCCGAGCAGTACTTC. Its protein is CASSLAGGPEQYF.